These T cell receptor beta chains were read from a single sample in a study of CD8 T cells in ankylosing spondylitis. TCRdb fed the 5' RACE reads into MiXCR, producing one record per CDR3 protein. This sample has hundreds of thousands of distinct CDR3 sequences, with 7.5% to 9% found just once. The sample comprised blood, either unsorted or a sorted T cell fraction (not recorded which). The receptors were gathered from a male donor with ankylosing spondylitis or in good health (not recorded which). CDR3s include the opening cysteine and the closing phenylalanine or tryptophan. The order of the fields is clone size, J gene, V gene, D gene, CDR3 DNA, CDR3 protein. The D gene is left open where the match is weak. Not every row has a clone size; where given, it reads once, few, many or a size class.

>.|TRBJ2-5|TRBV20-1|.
TGCAGTGCTAGAGAGGGGCAGCAAGAGACCCAGTACTTC
CSAREGQQETQYF
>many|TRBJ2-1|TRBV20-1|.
TGCAGTGCTAGAGTACGCCTCAATTACAATGAGCAGTTCTTC
CSARVRLNYNEQFF
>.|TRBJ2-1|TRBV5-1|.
TGCGCCAGCAGCTTGCCGGAAAAAGGGGAGCAGTTCTTC
CASSLPEKGEQFF
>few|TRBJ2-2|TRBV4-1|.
TGCGCCAGCAGCCAAGAAACGGGACCACATCGTGTTGTAGCCGGGGAGCTGTTTTTT
CASSQETGPHRVVAGELFF
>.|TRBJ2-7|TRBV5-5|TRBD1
TGTGCCAGCAGCCGGGACGCGACAGGGCCTCGGGAGCAGTACTTC
CASSRDATGPREQYF
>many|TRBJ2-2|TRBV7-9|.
TGTGCCAGCAGCTTAGCGTCTCCCATAGGCGTCGGGGAGCTGTTTTTT
CASSLASPIGVGELFF
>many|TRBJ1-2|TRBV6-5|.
TGTGCCAGCAGTTACCGGATCCAGGGTTCCGGCTACACCTTC
CASSYRIQGSGYTF
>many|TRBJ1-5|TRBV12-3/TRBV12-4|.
TGTGCCAGCAGCCCCTCACCCGGGACGGGTCAGCCCCAGCATTTT
CASSPSPGTGQPQHF
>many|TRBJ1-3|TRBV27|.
TGTGCCAGCAGTTTAGGTCCTGGAAACACCATATATTTT
CASSLGPGNTIYF
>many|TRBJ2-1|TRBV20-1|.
TGCAGTGCTAGAGATCATTTGGCCGGGGGTTCCTACAATGAGCAGTTCTTC
CSARDHLAGGSYNEQFF
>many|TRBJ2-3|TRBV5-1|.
TGCGCCAGCAGCTTGGGTCGCGTCACAGATACGCAGTATTTT
CASSLGRVTDTQYF
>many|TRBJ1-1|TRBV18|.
TGTGCCAGCTCACCAGGGCAGATGAACACTGAAGCTTTCTTT
CASSPGQMNTEAFF
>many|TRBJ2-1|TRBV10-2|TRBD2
TGCGCCAGCAGTGAGTCAATAGCGGGGGGTCCCTACAATGAGCAGTTCTTC
CASSESIAGGPYNEQFF
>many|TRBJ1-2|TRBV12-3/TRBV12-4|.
TGTGCCAGCAGTTCTTCCCGGGGGTACTATGGCTACACCTTC
CASSSSRGYYGYTF
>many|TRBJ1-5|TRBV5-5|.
TGTGCCAGCAGTCCGCCCGGACCGCCCGTGCAGAGCAATCAGCCCCAGCATTTT
CASSPPGPPVQSNQPQHF
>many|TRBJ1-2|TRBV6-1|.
TGTGCCAGCAGTCCGAAAGGGGGCTATGGCTACACCTTC
CASSPKGGYGYTF
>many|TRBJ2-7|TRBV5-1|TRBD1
TGCGCCAGCAGCTCGGGACAGGCAATCTACGAGCAGTACTTC
CASSSGQAIYEQYF
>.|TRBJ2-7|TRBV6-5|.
TGTGCCAGCAGTTCCCCCAATGGAGACGAGCAGTACTTC
CASSSPNGDEQYF
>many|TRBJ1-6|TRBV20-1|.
TGCAGTGCTCTGACGGGGATCGGGAGTTCACCCCTCCACTTT
CSALTGIGSSPLHF
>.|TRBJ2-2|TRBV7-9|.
TGTGCCAGCAGCTTAGCGCGCAGGGGCACCGGGGAGCTGTTTTTT
CASSLARRGTGELFF
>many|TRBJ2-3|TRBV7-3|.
TGTGCCAGCAGCTTAATCGGCACAGATACGCAGTATTTT
CASSLIGTDTQYF